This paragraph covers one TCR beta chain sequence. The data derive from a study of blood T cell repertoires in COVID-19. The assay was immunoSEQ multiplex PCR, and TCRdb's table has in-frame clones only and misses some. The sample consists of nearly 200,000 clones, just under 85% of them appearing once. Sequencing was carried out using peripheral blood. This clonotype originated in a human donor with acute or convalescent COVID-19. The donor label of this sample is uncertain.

The CDR3 DNA follows: TGTGCCAGTTCGCCAGATCAGGGGCTTCAACAGACCCAGTACTTC. It specifies CASSPDQGLQQTQYF. J is TRBJ2-5 and V is TRBV2; D is perhaps TRBD1 (6 bases). The CDR3 is made up of 15 amino acids. V lost 9 bases and J lost 6, with 23 bases in between. Germline CDR1 and CDR2: SNHLY and FYNNEI.